The entry that follows covers one T cell receptor (beta chain) sequence. Other nucleotide sequences in the sample specify the same CDR3. Treatment meaning: around 19 received Ad26.COV2.S at low or high dose, single or two shots; roughly five received placebo; per-sample allocation not given. Following the first vaccine or placebo injection, samples were taken on day 63. Clones were sequenced by immunoSEQ multiplex PCR, and TCRdb holds only the in-frame ones, with some missing. This sample has approximately 300,000 clones; approximately 80% occur once, and the top ten carry 2.1%. The sample belongs to a study of Ad26.COV2.S vaccination and SARS-CoV-2 variants. The CDR3 loop spans 12 amino acids. Germline CDR1 SGHAT, CDR2 FQNNGV. The V end was cut by 1 base, the J end by 8 bases, with 3 bases between.

V is TRBV11-2 and J is TRBJ1-6; no clear D gene. The source of this sequence is a person aged 18-60 years who received the Ad26.COV2.S COVID-19 vaccine or a placebo. The sample consisted of peripheral blood, taken in a trial of Ad26.COV2.S vaccine versus placebo. The CDR3 is CASSLADSPLHF. CDR3 nucleotide sequence: TGTGCCAGCAGCTTAGCGGATTCACCCCTCCACTTT.